This T cell receptor (beta chain) was sequenced for a study of blood T cell repertoires in COVID-19 (dated by TCRdb to 2018 to 2020). In terms of the full investigation: Collaborator samples came from the United States, Italy and Spain and covered acute and convalescent phases of COVID-19. The prospective study material was composed of cDNA or gDNA derived from T cells, B-cell-depleted T cells, or PBMCs. Samples were obtained from the ongoing ImmuneRACE study (first 160 participants) and from about 1,300 subjects provided by 6 global collaborators. A de-identified subject ID, COVID-19 status, age in years and sex were almost always included in the sample metadata. HLA class I and class II types, where available, came from metadata supplied by the sample provider rather than from assay-based typing. The repertoires were made available in a free public database intended to serve as a resource for research on the immune response to SARS-CoV-2. Subjects who had been exposed to COVID-19, were actively infected with it, or had recovered from it provided the deeply sampled blood TCRbeta repertoires that made up the dataset.

Whole blood was collected in K2EDTA tubes by collaborating institutions according to the institutions' own protocols. For TCRbeta analysis, collaborators shipped samples in one of three forms: frozen whole blood, isolated PBMCs, or DNA extracted from either of those sample types. Study-wide findings and limitations: How much clinical and demographic metadata was included differed by source and by participant, and the metadata was provided uncurated.

Comments on this clone: Its target antigen remains unknown. Base qualities are not at hand, and no much larger clone is one base apart.

TCRbeta CDR3 regions were amplified from genomic DNA using the immunoSEQ Assay, a bias-controlled multiplex PCR. Concerning the study's data processing: The number of nucleated cells in each sample was estimated by amplification of reference gene primers within the assay. To quantify the absolute abundance of each unique TCRbeta CDR3 rearrangement, sequence reads were collapsed and filtered. Productive Simpson clonality was computed per sample as the square root of Simpson's diversity index over productive rearrangements. The table comes from immuneACCESS by way of TCRdb, which keeps in-frame sequences with V and J called. Part of the clones is missing from these tables; in studies checked, under half for an unresolved V gene and the rest for unknown reasons. That table supplies the V and J calls and clone size; D and trimming were determined from the DNA. Here the sample has about 440,000 clones; around 89% occur a single time. Clones ranked in the top ten supply 4.3% of the sample.

V gives up 0 bases and J gives up 3 bases, and the segment between their germline ends measures 14 bases. From the germline V gene, CDR1 is MNHEY and CDR2 is SVGAGI. From its cysteine to its phenylalanine, the CDR3 spans 16 amino acids. Here the CDR3 DNA is all that survives: 48 bases in frame from base 1. Recombination linked TRBV6-5 to TRBJ2-5; TRBD1 is perhaps the D gene, given 5 matching bases. This TCR derives from a woman aged 25 to 39 with acute or convalescent COVID-19. Sequenced: peripheral blood. At the DNA level, the sequence is TGTGCCAGCAGTTACTCGACTTTGACAGAAAAAGAGACCCAGTACTTC. It codes for CASSYSTLTEKETQYF.